The next 13 T cell receptor beta chains were all read from a single sample in a study of blood T cells in healthy people across ages. A J-beta primer mix and a sample-barcoded 5' primer were used in a second PCR of roughly 7 to 12 cycles. TCRdb passed the 5' RACE reads through MiXCR, listing each CDR3 protein once. The profile shows 1.8 million or so distinct CDR3 sequences, around 40% of them singletons. The sequenced material came from blood. Receptors were obtained from a human donor in good health.

V and J are TRBV20-1 and TRBJ1-2, with no clear D. The germline V gene encodes CDR1 DFQATT and CDR2 SNEGSKA (reference sequence). The CDR3 consists of 17 residues. V was cut by 3 bases and J by 6 bases, with 26 bases left in between. For the CDR3, the DNA is TGCAGTGCTAGTAGCGCTTGGGGAGGGCCAACCACTAATGGCTACACCTTC. Its translation: CSASSAWGGPTTNGYTF.

The chain combines TRBV18 with TRBJ2-5; TRBD1 matches at 8 bases. Looked up from germline, CDR1 is KGHSH and CDR2 is LQKENI. The CDR3 contains 14 residues. The J segment lost 5 bases and the V segment lost 3 bases, leaving 5 bases of the junction unmatched. CDR3 DNA: TGTGCCAGCTCACCTAACAGGGGGAAGGAGACCCAGTACTTC. Its protein is CASSPNRGKETQYF.

The rearrangement joins TRBV7-2 to TRBJ2-3; no definite D call. CDR1 is SGHTA, CDR2 FQGNSA, per germline. This CDR3 is built from 13 residues. The V gene lost 2 bases and the J gene lost 9 bases, with 12 bases spanning the gap. The CDR3 DNA reads TGTGCCAGCAGCTTACCCCCTGGCCGGACGCAGTATTTT. Translated: CASSLPPGRTQYF.

The V call is TRBV29-1, the J call TRBJ2-1; tentatively, D is TRBD1 (6 bases). This CDR3 comprises 13 residues. Germline loops: CDR1 SQVTM, CDR2 ANQGSEA. V was cut by 5 bases and J by 8 bases, with 16 bases left in between. The CDR3 DNA follows: TGCAGCGTTTGTCGGGACACTAGGTATGAGCAGTTCTTC. This encodes CSVCRDTRYEQFF.

The rearrangement uses TRBV7-8 and TRBJ1-2, with D perhaps TRBD1 (5 bases). The germline V and J ends were trimmed by 1 base and 4 bases, with 13 bases remaining between them. Germline V gene lookup returns CDR1 SGHVS and CDR2 FQNEAQ. The length of the CDR3 is 15 residues. In DNA, the CDR3 is TGTGCCAGCAGCTTAGGGCCGGGACTTAGCTATGGCTACACCTTC. This codes for CASSLGPGLSYGYTF.

This clonotype occurred a few times. CDR3 amino acids: CASSLGQGWDGYTF. In DNA, the CDR3 is TGTGCCAGCAGCTTGGGACAGGGGTGGGATGGCTACACCTTC. This chain uses TRBV7-9 with TRBJ1-2, with 10 bases identical to TRBD1. The CDR3 runs to 14 residues. Germline V gene data show CDR1 as SEHNR and CDR2 as FQNEAQ (reference sequence). V was clipped by 3 bases and J by 6 bases; unmatched bases: 4.

This clonotype has just a few counts. This chain connects TRBV7-2 to TRBJ1-1; unclear D gene. Trimming cost V 6 bases and J 1 base, with 9 bases left between them. The CDR3 has 13 residues. CDR1 and CDR2 from the germline V gene are SGHTA and FQGNSA. The CDR3 region has the DNA TGTGCCAGCAGTTTGAAGGCGAACACTGAAGCTTTCTTT. The encoded protein is CASSLKANTEAFF.

This chain's CDR3 is CASGRTGREEQFF. CDR3 DNA: TGTGCCAGCGGACGGACAGGGCGGGAGGAGCAGTTCTTC. The gene calls are TRBV6-2 or TRBV6-3 and TRBJ2-1, with D perhaps matching TRBD1 (8 bases). Germline values: CDR1 MNHEY, CDR2 SVGEGT. Trimming pared 8 bases from V and 10 bases from J, leaving 18 bases between. The CDR3 covers 13 residues.

The sample holds a few counts of this clonotype. The genes are TRBV6-2 or TRBV6-3 and TRBJ2-7, with TRBD1 matching 9 bases. Germline V gene data show CDR1 as MNHEY and CDR2 as SVGEGT. V was clipped by 5 bases and J by 3 bases; unmatched bases: 8. There are 15 residues in the CDR3. The CDR3 DNA follows: TGTGCCAGCAGTCAGCCGCACAGGGGGCTCTACGAGCAGTACTTC. Amino acid sequence: CASSQPHRGLYEQYF.

This clonotype was seen a few times. The V call is TRBV20-1, the J call TRBJ1-2; 7 bases fit TRBD1. CDR3 length: 13 amino acids. The germline V gene encodes CDR1 DFQATT and CDR2 SNEGSKA (reference sequence). V lost 0 bases, J lost 5 bases, and 3 bases stayed unmatched. CDR3: CSARDRDRYGYTF. The CDR3 coding sequence is TGCAGTGCTAGAGATCGGGACAGATATGGCTACACCTTC.

Only a few counts were recorded for this clonotype. The chain uses TRBV28 and TRBJ2-7, with TRBD1 matching over 11 bases. The length of the CDR3 is 15 residues. With 4 bases clipped from V and 4 bases from J, the junction kept 6 bases outside the gene matches. In germline, CDR1 is MDHEN, CDR2 SYDVKM. CDR3 nucleotides: TGTGCCAGCAGTTCGCACCGGGACAGGGGGTACGAGCAGTACTTC. As protein: CASSSHRDRGYEQYF.

This clonotype was counted a few times. The V and J genes are TRBV7-2 and TRBJ2-5; no clear D gene. The J call is uncertain, as TRBJ2-7 better fits the DNA end. The CDR3 runs to 14 residues. The germline CDR1 and CDR2 sequences are SGHTA and FQGNSA. In nucleotides, the CDR3 is TGTGCCAGCAGCTGGGAATGGAGCTTTAACGAGCAGTACTTC. Its translation is CASSWEWSFNEQYF.

This clonotype was seen only a few times. The gene calls are TRBV7-9 and TRBJ2-4; D gene ambiguous. The J call may be mistaken, given a closer DNA end match to TRBJ2-7. Germline lookup yields CDR1 SEHNR and CDR2 FQNEAQ (reference sequence). The length of the CDR3 is 12 residues. The CDR3 DNA reads as TGTGCCAGCAGCGAGACCTATAACGAGCAGTACTTC. As protein: CASSETYNEQYF.